The 15 T cell receptor beta chains below all came from one sample that was sequenced in a study of cytomegalovirus exposure and HLA in healthy donors. Amplification used 60 Vbeta primers and 13 Jbeta primers. Data came from immunoSEQ multiplex PCR; TCRdb stores just in-frame clones and leaves some out. The table has roughly 120,000 clones, roughly 68% seen once. The sequenced sample was PBMCs. The receptors here all came from a woman between 50 and 59 years old in good health and CMV-seropositive.

The CDR3 is CASSIGATQSGYTF. CDR3 nucleotide sequence: TGTGCCAGTAGTATAGGGGCAACTCAATCTGGCTACACCTTC. The chain recombines TRBV19 with TRBJ1-2; D remains unclear. Germline lookup yields CDR1 LNHDA and CDR2 SQIVND (reference sequence). Trimming stripped 1 base from V and 7 bases from J, with 13 bases between. CDR3 length equals 14 residues.

The gene calls are TRBV15 and TRBJ1-3; D remains unclear. The CDR3 extends over 16 amino acids. The V end was cut by 1 base, the J end by 0 bases, with 10 bases between. Germline CDR1 reads LNHNV; CDR2 reads YYDKDF (reference sequence). The CDR3 here is CATSRGRVISGNTIYF. CDR3 in DNA: TGTGCCACCAGCAGAGGGAGGGTTATCTCTGGAAACACCATATATTTT.

The chain combines TRBV9 with TRBJ2-2; 7 nucleotides match TRBD1. CDR1 SGDLS and CDR2 YYNGEE come from the germline V gene. The CDR3 length is 15 residues. V was clipped by 4 bases and J by 11 bases; unmatched bases: 14. The CDR3 DNA is TGTGCCAGCAGCCCGGGACAGAATATTCGCGAAGAGCTGTTTTTT. Amino acid sequence: CASSPGQNIREELFF.

The rearrangement links TRBV19 to TRBJ1-2, with TRBD1 matching over 9 bases. The germline V gene has CDR1 LNHDA and CDR2 SQIVND (reference sequence). The CDR3 contains 15 residues. With 5 bases clipped from V and 7 bases from J, the junction kept 11 bases outside the gene matches. The CDR3 region has the DNA TGTGCCAGTAGTCCCGACGGGACAGGGTCGACTGGCTACACCTTC. Translated: CASSPDGTGSTGYTF.

This clone came up a few times. The gene calls are TRBV11-2 and TRBJ2-7, with 13 positions matching TRBD2. Germline CDR1 is SGHAT and CDR2 is FQNNGV. The CDR3 has 15 residues. After removal of 5 bases from V and 4 bases from J, the junction contained 5 bases not matched to a gene. The CDR3 spells CASSNRLAGGYEQYF. CDR3 nucleotides: TGTGCCAGCAGCAATAGACTAGCGGGGGGATACGAGCAGTACTTC.

The rearrangement uses TRBV10-1 and TRBJ2-7; D may be TRBD1 (5 bases). The V end lost 0 bases, the J end lost 2 bases, and 5 bases lay between the germline ends. CDR1 and CDR2 from the germline V gene are WNHNN and SYGVQD (reference sequence). The CDR3 contains 13 residues. The CDR3 is CASSESGPYEQYF. The CDR3 nucleotides are TGCGCCAGCAGTGAGTCGGGGCCCTACGAGCAGTACTTC.

DNA for the CDR3: TGCGCCAGCAGCCAAGAGGACGACCGTGGGCCCAGGGGTGAGCAGTTCTTC. This translates into CASSQEDDRGPRGEQFF. The chain joins TRBV4-1 to TRBJ2-1, with a possible D match to TRBD1 (6 bases). CDR3 length equals 17 residues. V lost 0 bases to trimming and J lost 9 bases, with 21 bases between them. CDR1 is MGHRA and CDR2 is YSYEKL in the germline V gene.

The chain is built from TRBV27 and TRBJ1-6, with 8 bases fitting TRBD1. The CDR3 covers 17 residues. Germline values: CDR1 MNHEY, CDR2 SMNVEV (reference sequence). The trim removed 5 bases at V and 4 bases at J, leaving 10 bases unmatched. CDR3 in amino acids: CASSLDRTGSYNSPLHF. The DNA for the CDR3 is TGTGCCAGCAGTCTCGATCGGACAGGGAGTTATAATTCACCCCTCCACTTT.

This clone was seen more than once but under ten times. Relative to the germline gene, one junction end is altered; a read error may explain this. The chain carries TRBV6-1 and TRBJ2-5, with 14 bases lining up with TRBD2. Germline V gives CDR1 MNHNS, CDR2 SASEGT. CDR3 length equals 15 residues. The CDR3 is CATSGLAGGQETQYF. The CDR3 nucleotides read TGTGCCACCAGTGGACTAGCGGGGGGACAAGAGACCCAGTACTTC.

The rearrangement joins TRBV7-9 to TRBJ2-7, with TRBD2 identical over 11 bases. The CDR3 runs to 14 residues. Germline loops: CDR1 SEHNR, CDR2 FQNEAQ (reference sequence). V lost 3 bases, J lost 3 bases, and 1 base stayed unmatched. The DNA for the CDR3 is TGTGCCAGCAGCTTGGGACTAGCGGTCTACGAGCAGTACTTC. Amino acid sequence: CASSLGLAVYEQYF.

V and J are TRBV6-1 and TRBJ1-6; TRBD1 aligns across 7 bases. This CDR3 has 15 residues. V shed 8 bases, J shed 7 bases, and the junction held 11 bases outside the gene matches. The germline gives CDR1 MNHNS, CDR2 SASEGT. CDR3 sequence reads: CASLRTGTANSPLHF. CDR3 in DNA: TGTGCCAGCCTAAGAACCGGGACAGCAAATTCACCCCTCCACTTT.

The gene calls are TRBV10-2 and TRBJ1-2, with 12 bases identical to TRBD1. This CDR3 comprises 16 residues. The V gene end was trimmed by 9 bases and the J gene end by 6 bases; junction bases not matched to a gene: 14. CDR1 WSHSY and CDR2 SAAADI come from the germline V gene. The CDR3 DNA is TGCGCCAGTTCCGGGACAGGGGGCGCCTCCGGGGATGGCTACACCTTC. This sequence encodes CASSGTGGASGDGYTF.

The chain links TRBV15 to TRBJ2-3; D is uncertain. The V end lost 8 bases, the J end lost 0 bases, and 9 bases lay between the germline ends. Germline loops: CDR1 LNHNV, CDR2 YYDKDF (reference sequence). CDR3 length equals 13 residues. The CDR3 sequence: CATSTRSTDTQYF. Written as DNA, the CDR3 is TGTGCCACCTCGACTCGAAGCACAGATACGCAGTATTTT.

The J gene is TRBJ2-1, the V gene TRBV7-9; tentatively, D is TRBD2 (6 bases). V was cut by 0 bases and J by 14 bases, with 11 bases left in between. CDR1 and CDR2 (germline): SEHNR, FQNEAQ (reference sequence). The CDR3 loop spans 12 amino acids. The CDR3 sequence is CASSLASGEEFF. The CDR3 DNA is TGTGCCAGCAGCTTAGCATCGGGGGAGGAGTTCTTC. Full variable domain (rest looked up from reference TRBV7-9 and TRBJ2-1): DTGVSQNPRHKITKRGQNVTFRCDPISEHNRLYWYRQTLGQGPEFLTYFQNEAQLEKSRLLSDRFSAERPKGSFSTLEIQRTEQGDSAMYLCASSLASGEEFFGPGTRLTVL.

In this sample, this clone turned up once. This chain joins TRBV9 and TRBJ2-2; D unclear. The CDR3 is 13 amino acids. From germline, CDR1 is SGDLS and CDR2 YYNGEE. Trimming took 3 bases from V and 1 from J, leaving 4 bases between them. CDR3 amino acids: CASSAQNTGELFF. CDR3 nucleotides: TGTGCCAGCAGCGCACAGAACACCGGGGAGCTGTTTTTT. The whole variable domain, filled in from reference TRBV9 and TRBJ2-2, reads DSGVTQTPKHLITATGQRVTLRCSPRSGDLSVYWYQQSLDQGLQFLIQYYNGEERAKGNILERFSAQQFPDLHSELNLSSLELGDSALYFCASSAQNTGELFFGEGSRLTVL.